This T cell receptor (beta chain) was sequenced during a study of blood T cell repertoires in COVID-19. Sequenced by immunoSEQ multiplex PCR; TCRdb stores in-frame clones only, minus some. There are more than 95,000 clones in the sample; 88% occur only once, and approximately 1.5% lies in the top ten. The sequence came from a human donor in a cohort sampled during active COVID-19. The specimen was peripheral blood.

The CDR3 nucleotides are TGTGCCAGCAGACGGACTAGCGGGAACACCGGGGAGCTGTTTTTT. Its protein product is CASRRTSGNTGELFF. The genes are TRBV3-1 (or the pseudogene TRBV3-2) and TRBJ2-2; 10 bases fit TRBD2. Germline CDR1 and CDR2: LGHDT and YNNKEL (reference sequence). J gave up 1 base and V 6 bases, and 2 bases lay outside the gene matches. The CDR3 length is 15 residues.